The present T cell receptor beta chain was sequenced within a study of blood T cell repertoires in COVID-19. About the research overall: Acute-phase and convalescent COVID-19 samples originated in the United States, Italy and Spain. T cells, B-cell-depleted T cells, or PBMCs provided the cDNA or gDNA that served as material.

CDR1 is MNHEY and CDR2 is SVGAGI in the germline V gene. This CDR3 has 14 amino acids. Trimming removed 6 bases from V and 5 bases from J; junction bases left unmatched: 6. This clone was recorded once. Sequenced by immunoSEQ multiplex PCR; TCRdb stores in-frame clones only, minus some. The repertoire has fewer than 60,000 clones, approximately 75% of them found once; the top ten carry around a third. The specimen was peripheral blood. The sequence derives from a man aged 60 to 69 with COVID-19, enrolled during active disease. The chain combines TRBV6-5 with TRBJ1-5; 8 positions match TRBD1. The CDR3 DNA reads TGTGCCAGCAGCAAGGACAGGGCTGATCAGCCCCAGCATTTT. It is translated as CASSKDRADQPQHF.